This T cell receptor beta chain was recovered during a study of T cells expressing NK-cell markers. Study-level results: Certain NKG2C+ T cell clones were expanded, and their HCMV specificity remained unclear.

The CDR3 consists of 17 residues. Germline V gene data show CDR1 as SGHRS and CDR2 as YFSETQ. TCRdb reprocessed the 5' RACE reads and stores each CDR3 protein as one record, lacking DNA. The sample includes about half a million distinct CDR3 sequences. Comments on this clonotype: What it recognizes is unknown.

The chain combines TRBV5-1 with TRBJ2-1; TCRdb indicates TRBD2, and absent DNA this call remains unverified. This clonotype originated in a woman aged 45-59 years in good health. Sequencing was carried out using blood T cells: a sorted CD56 or NKG2C T cell subset, CD4+ or CD8+ T cells, or bulk PBMC T cells (not recorded which). The CDR3 spells CASSLTLAGGPFNEQFF. Using reference TRBV5-1 and TRBJ2-1 for the parts outside the CDR3, the full variable domain is KAGVTQTPRYLIKTRGQQVTLSCSPISGHRSVSWYQQTPGQGLQFLFEYFSETQRNKGNFPGRFSGRQFSNSRSEMNVSTLELGDSALYLCASSLTLAGGPFNEQFFGPGTRLTVL.